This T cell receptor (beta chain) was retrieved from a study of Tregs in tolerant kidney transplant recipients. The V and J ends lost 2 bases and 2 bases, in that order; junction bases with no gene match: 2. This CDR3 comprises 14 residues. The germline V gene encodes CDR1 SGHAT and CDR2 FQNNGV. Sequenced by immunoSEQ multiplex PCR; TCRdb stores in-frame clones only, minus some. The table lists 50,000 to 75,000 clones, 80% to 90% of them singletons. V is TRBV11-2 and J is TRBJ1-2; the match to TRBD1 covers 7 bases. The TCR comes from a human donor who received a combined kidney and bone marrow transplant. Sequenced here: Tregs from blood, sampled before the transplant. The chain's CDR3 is CASSLKGGNYGYTF. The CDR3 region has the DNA TGTGCCAGCAGCTTAAAAGGGGGCAACTATGGCTACACCTTC.